This paragraph reports one T cell receptor (beta chain). Its target is unknown. cDNA libraries of TCR beta carried unique molecular identifiers. Input amounts of 1 to 10 million T cells were used. These gave 500,000 or so cDNA molecules, so each molecule approximated one T cell. Each CDR3 protein gets one entry after TCRdb re-called the PCR reads with MiXCR. The sample contains hundreds of thousands of distinct CDR3 sequences, 59% of which appear only once. The data originate from a study of post-analysis software for immune sequencing data. Study overall: Multiple sclerosis in the patients followed relapsing-remitting, secondary progressive and progressive-relapsing courses.

Study conclusions and caveats: Controls significantly exceeded multiple sclerosis patients in normalized Chao1 diversity. Strong same-batch co-clustering of samples appeared with F measure clustering.

The sequencing input was blood. The sequence was obtained from a girl aged 2 to 9 with multiple sclerosis.

CDR3 nucleotides: TGCAGTGCTAGAGAGGGCGGGGGATATAGCAATCAGCCCCAGCATTTT. This encodes CSAREGGGYSNQPQHF. The chain uses TRBV20-1 and TRBJ1-5; TRBD1 is a possible D gene (5 bases). The CDR3 has 16 amino acids. V was shortened by 0 bases and J by 0 bases, with 12 bases between the two germline ends. Germline-derived CDR1 and CDR2 are DFQATT and SNEGSKA (reference sequence).